What follows describes a single T cell receptor (beta chain). The target antigen is unknown. The CDR3 has 17 amino acids. Trimming cost V 1 base and J 1 base; bases outside gene matches: 7. Germline assignment: CDR1 SGHTA and CDR2 FQGNSA. TCRdb keeps only in-frame clones here, not all; method: immunoSEQ multiplex PCR. The sample records about 90,000 clones, approximately 90% being singletons. The data originate from a study of graft-versus-host responses after intestinal transplantation. V is TRBV7-2 and J is TRBJ1-5, with 7 bases matching TRBD1. This receptor was obtained from a human donor who was the organ donor for an intestinal transplant. This specimen consisted of unstimulated CD4+ T cells sorted from spleen or lymph node cells, obtained before transplant. The CDR3 reads CASSLEGTRGSNQPQHF. The CDR3 nucleotides are TGTGCCAGCAGCTTAGAGGGAACCAGGGGGAGCAATCAGCCCCAGCATTTT.